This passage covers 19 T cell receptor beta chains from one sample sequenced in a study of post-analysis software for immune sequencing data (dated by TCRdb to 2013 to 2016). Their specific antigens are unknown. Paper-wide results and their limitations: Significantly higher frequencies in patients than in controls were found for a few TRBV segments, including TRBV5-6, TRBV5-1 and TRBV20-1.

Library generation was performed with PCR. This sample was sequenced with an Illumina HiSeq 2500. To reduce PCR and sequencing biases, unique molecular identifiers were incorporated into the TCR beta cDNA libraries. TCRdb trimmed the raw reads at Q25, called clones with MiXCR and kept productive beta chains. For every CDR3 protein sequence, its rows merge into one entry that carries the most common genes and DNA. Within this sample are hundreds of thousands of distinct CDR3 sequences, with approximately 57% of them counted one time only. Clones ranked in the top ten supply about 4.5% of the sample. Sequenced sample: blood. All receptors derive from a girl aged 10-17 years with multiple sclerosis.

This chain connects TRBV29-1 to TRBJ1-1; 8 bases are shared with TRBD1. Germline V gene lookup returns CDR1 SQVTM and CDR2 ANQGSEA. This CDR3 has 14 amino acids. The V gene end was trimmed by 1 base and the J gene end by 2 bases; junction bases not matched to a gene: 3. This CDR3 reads CSVEAQGANTEAFF. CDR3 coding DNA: TGCAGCGTTGAAGCCCAGGGGGCTAACACTGAAGCTTTCTTT. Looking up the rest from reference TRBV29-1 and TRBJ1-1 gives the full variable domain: SAVISQKPSRDICQRGTSLTIQCQVDSQVTMMFWYRQQPGQSLTLIATANQGSEATYESGFVIDKFPISRPNLTFSTLTVSNMSPEDSSIYLCSVEAQGANTEAFFGQGTRLTVV.

CDR3 protein: CASSLVGQGDTEAFF. In DNA form, the CDR3 reads TGCGCCAGCAGCTTGGTCGGACAGGGAGACACTGAAGCTTTCTTT. J is TRBJ1-1 and V is TRBV5-1; 8 nucleotides match TRBD1. This CDR3 comprises 15 residues. J gave up 3 bases and V 0 bases, and 4 bases lay outside the gene matches. Germline V gene lookup returns CDR1 SGHRS and CDR2 YFSETQ.

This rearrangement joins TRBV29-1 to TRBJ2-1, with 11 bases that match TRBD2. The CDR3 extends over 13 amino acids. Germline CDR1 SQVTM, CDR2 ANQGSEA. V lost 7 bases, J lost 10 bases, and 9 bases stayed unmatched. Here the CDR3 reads CSAGGASGREQFF. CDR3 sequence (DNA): TGCAGCGCCGGAGGTGCTAGCGGGAGGGAGCAGTTCTTC.

The CDR3 nucleotides read TGTGCCACCAGCAGAAGACAGGGAAGCTCCTACGAGCAGTACTTC. Translating it yields CATSRRQGSSYEQYF. The V and J genes are TRBV15 and TRBJ2-7; TRBD1 agrees at 7 bases. There are 15 residues in the CDR3. Trimming cost V 2 bases and J 0 bases; bases outside gene matches: 4. Germline lookup yields CDR1 LNHNV and CDR2 YYDKDF (reference sequence).

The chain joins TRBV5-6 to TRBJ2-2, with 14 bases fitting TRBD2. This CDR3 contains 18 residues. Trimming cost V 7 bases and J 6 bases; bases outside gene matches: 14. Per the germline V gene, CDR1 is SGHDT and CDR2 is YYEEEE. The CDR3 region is CASAHLEAGLAGAGELFF. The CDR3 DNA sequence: TGTGCCAGCGCTCACCTTGAGGCGGGACTAGCGGGAGCCGGGGAGCTGTTTTTT.

CDR3: CNVEVRRQETQYF. In DNA, the CDR3 is TGCAATGTTGAGGTCAGGCGACAAGAGACCCAGTACTTC. The chain couples TRBV29-1 to TRBJ2-7; D is uncertain. The DNA matches TRBJ2-5 better at its end, which makes the J call doubtful. The germline V gene encodes CDR1 SQVTM and CDR2 ANQGSEA. The CDR3 covers 13 residues.

The CDR3 region has the DNA TGTGCCAGCAGCTTGGGACTAGCGGGGCTGGGGGAGCAGTTCTTC. Translating gives CASSLGLAGLGEQFF. This sequence joins TRBV5-5 and TRBJ2-1, with 11 bases identical to TRBD2. Germline CDR1 reads SGHKS; CDR2 reads YYEKEE (reference sequence). V gave up 0 bases and J gave up 10 bases; unmatched junction bases: 6. CDR3 length: 15 amino acids.

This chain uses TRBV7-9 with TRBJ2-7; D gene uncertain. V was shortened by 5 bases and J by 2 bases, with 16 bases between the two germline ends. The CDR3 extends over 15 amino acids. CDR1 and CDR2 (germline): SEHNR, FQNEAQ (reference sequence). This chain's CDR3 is CASSRSVGATYEQYF. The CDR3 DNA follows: TGTGCCAGCAGCCGGTCGGTAGGTGCCACCTACGAGCAGTACTTC.

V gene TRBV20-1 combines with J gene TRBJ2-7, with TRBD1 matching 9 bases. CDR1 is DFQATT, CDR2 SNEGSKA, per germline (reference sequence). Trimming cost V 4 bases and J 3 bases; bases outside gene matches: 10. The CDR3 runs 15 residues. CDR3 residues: CSATPGTGNGYEQYF. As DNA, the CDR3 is TGCAGTGCTACGCCCGGGACAGGGAATGGCTACGAGCAGTACTTC.

This CDR3 is CASSLGRGRVWPQHF. CDR3 coding DNA: TGTGCCAGCAGTTTAGGCAGGGGGCGAGTGTGGCCCCAGCATTTT. The chain is built from TRBV12-3 or TRBV12-4 and TRBJ1-5; 8 bases are a match to TRBD1. Germline trimming cut 1 base from V and 9 bases from J; bases unmatched to any gene: 8. There are 15 residues in the CDR3.

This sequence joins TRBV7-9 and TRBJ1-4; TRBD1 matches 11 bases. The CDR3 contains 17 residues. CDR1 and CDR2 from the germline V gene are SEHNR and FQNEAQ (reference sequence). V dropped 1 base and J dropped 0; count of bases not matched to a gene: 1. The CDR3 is CASSLVGQGATNEKLFF. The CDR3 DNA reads TGTGCCAGCAGCTTAGTGGGACAGGGGGCAACTAATGAAAAACTGTTTTTT.

The CDR3 sequence is CASSDSSGIYEQYF. CDR3 sequence (DNA): TGCGCCAGCAGTGACTCTAGCGGAATATACGAGCAGTACTTC. This rearrangement joins TRBV10-2 to TRBJ2-5; 7 bases map to TRBD2. The end of the DNA fits TRBJ2-7 better, so the J call may be wrong. Germline V gives CDR1 WSHSY, CDR2 SAAADI. This CDR3 region has 14 residues.

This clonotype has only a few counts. CDR3 amino acids: CASSASGGDIQYF. As DNA, the CDR3 is TGTGCCAGCAGCGCCTCGGGAGGGGACATTCAGTACTTC. The V call is TRBV9, the J call TRBJ2-7, with 8 bases that match TRBD2. The J call may be wrong; the DNA end is better matched by TRBJ2-4. CDR1 and CDR2 (germline): SGDLS, YYNGEE. The CDR3 loop spans 13 amino acids.

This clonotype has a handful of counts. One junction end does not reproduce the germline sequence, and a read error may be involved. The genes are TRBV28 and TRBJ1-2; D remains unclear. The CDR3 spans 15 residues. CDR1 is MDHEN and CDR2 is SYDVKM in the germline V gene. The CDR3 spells CASKPSGWGWYDYTF. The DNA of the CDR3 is TGTGCCAGCAAACCCTCGGGGTGGGGATGGTATGACTACACCTTC.

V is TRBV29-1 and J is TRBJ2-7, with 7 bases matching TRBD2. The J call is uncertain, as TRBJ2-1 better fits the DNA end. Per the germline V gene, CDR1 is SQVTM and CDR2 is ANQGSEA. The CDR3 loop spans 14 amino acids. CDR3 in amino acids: CSGGAAGYNNEQFF. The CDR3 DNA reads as TGCAGCGGGGGTGCAGCGGGGTACAATAATGAGCAGTTCTTC.

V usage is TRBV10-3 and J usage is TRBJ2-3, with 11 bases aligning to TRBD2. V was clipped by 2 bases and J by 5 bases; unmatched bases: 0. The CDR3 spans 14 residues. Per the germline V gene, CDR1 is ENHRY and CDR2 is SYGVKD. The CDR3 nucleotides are TGTGCCATCAGTGAGGGGACTAGCGGAGATACGCAGTATTTT. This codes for CAISEGTSGDTQYF.

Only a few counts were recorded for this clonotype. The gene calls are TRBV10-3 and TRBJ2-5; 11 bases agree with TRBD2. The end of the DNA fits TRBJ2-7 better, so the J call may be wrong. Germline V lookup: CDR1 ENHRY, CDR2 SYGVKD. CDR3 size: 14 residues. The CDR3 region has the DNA TGTGCCATCAGTGGGACTAGCGGGTACTACGAGCAGTACTTC. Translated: CAISGTSGYYEQYF.

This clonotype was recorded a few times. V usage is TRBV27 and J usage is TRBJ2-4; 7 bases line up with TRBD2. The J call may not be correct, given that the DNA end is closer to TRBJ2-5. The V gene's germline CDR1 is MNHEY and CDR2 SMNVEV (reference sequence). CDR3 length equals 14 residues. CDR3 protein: CASSLSGGVQTQYF. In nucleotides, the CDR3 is TGTGCCAGCAGTTTATCGGGGGGGGTTCAGACCCAGTACTTC.

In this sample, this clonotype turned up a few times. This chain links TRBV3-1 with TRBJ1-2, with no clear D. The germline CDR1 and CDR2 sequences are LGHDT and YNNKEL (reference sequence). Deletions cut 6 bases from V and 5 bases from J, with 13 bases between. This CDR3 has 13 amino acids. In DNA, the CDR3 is TGTGCCAGCAGTCAACGAACAGCGTATGGCTACACCTTC. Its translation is CASSQRTAYGYTF.